A single sample is the source of the 8 T cell receptor beta chains below, sequenced in a study of control samples from healthy donors and cancer patients. Method: immunoSEQ multiplex PCR; TCRdb's copy keeps in-frame clones and lacks some. This sample has thousands of clones, with 82% found just once. What was sequenced was PBMCs. Every receptor here comes from a man between 65 and 85 years old with lung cancer.

The table lists this clone with a count of one. This rearrangement joins TRBV7-8 to TRBJ2-3; D is unresolved. The CDR3 runs to 14 residues. Per germline, CDR1 SGHVS and CDR2 FQNEAQ. V was pared by 5 bases and J by 2 bases, with 11 bases between. The CDR3 DNA is TGTGCCAGCAGCGGCAGGCCCCTCACAGATACGCAGTATTTT. Its protein is CASSGRPLTDTQYF.

This clone was recorded a few times. The gene calls are TRBV9 and TRBJ1-1; TRBD1 agrees at 11 bases. Germline lookup yields CDR1 SGDLS and CDR2 YYNGEE. J was trimmed by 4 bases and V by 0 bases; bases with no gene match: 5. The CDR3 is made up of 16 amino acids. In DNA, the CDR3 is TGTGCCAGCAGCGTAGCCCTGGACAGGGGGCTCACTGAAGCTTTCTTT. Translation gives CASSVALDRGLTEAFF.

V and J are TRBV5-6 and TRBJ2-2; no firm D call. Trimming took 4 bases from V and 11 from J, leaving 9 bases between them. Germline V gives CDR1 SGHDT, CDR2 YYEEEE. CDR3 length: 11 residues. The CDR3 nucleotides read TGTGCCAGCAGCCGGCCAGGAGAGCTGTTTTTT. Translating it yields CASSRPGELFF.

J is TRBJ2-1 and V is TRBV20-1; no clear D. Trimming left V 2 bases short and J 10 bases short, with 9 bases between. This CDR3 has 11 residues. CDR1 and CDR2 from the germline V gene are DFQATT and SNEGSKA (reference sequence). For the CDR3, the DNA is TGCAGTGCTAGAATTGGAGTAGAGCAGTTCTTC. The encoded protein is CSARIGVEQFF.

The chain couples TRBV15 to TRBJ2-7; TRBD1 matches 8 bases. Per germline, CDR1 LNHNV and CDR2 YYDKDF (reference sequence). The CDR3 has 15 amino acids. Trimming cost V 0 bases and J 2 bases; bases outside gene matches: 3. CDR3 amino acids: CATSRDRGQAYEQYF. CDR3 DNA: TGTGCCACCAGCAGAGATCGGGGACAGGCCTACGAGCAGTACTTC.

This clone was detected once. This sequence joins TRBV6-2 or TRBV6-3 and TRBJ1-2, with a possible D match to TRBD1 (5 bases). V lost 2 bases and J 0 bases, leaving 16 bases between the germline ends. From germline, CDR1 is MNHEY and CDR2 SVGEGT. This CDR3 comprises 17 residues. The CDR3 sequence: CASSYPRGLGPNYGYTF. In DNA form, the CDR3 reads TGTGCCAGCAGTTACCCCCGGGGCCTGGGGCCTAACTATGGCTACACCTTC.

The genes are TRBV20-1 and TRBJ1-4, with D hard to call. CDR3 length: 11 residues. Germline CDR1 is DFQATT and CDR2 is SNEGSKA (reference sequence). Trimming pared 5 bases from V and 7 bases from J, leaving 8 bases between. The CDR3 here is CSAPLGEKLFF. Here the CDR3 DNA reads TGCAGTGCTCCGCTGGGTGAAAAACTGTTTTTT.

The rearrangement joins TRBV6-2 or TRBV6-3 to TRBJ2-1; TRBD2 matches 13 bases. Per the germline V gene, CDR1 is MNHEY and CDR2 is SVGEGT. With 4 bases clipped from V and 6 bases from J, the junction kept 6 bases outside the gene matches. The CDR3 contains 16 residues. This CDR3 is CASSSWTSGSLNEQFF. CDR3 sequence (DNA): TGTGCCAGCAGTTCCTGGACTAGCGGGAGTCTCAATGAGCAGTTCTTC.